The 29 T cell receptor beta chains below were found in one sample sequenced in a study of regulatory T cells in long-lasting Graves disease. Building of the TCR beta libraries involved iRepertoire HTBI primers and Arm-PCR of CDR3 regions. One entry per CDR3 protein results from TCRdb running MiXCR on the multiplex PCR reads. The sample carries 550,000 to 700,000 distinct CDR3 sequences, about 15% recorded once. Documented time point: newly diagnosed GD, antithyroid drugs for less than 3 months. Extracted RNA from PBMCs served as the source of the TCR library. These same data were also listed under a study on T cells in Graves' hyperthyroidism and ophthalmopathy.

The source material was peripheral blood mononuclear cells (PBMCs), sampled at new diagnosis, from a patient treated with antithyroid drugs. The receptors originated from a man aged 18 to 30 with Graves disease.

This clonotype appeared many times. The genes are TRBV12-3 or TRBV12-4 and TRBJ2-5, with D possibly TRBD2 on 6 matching bases. V shed 3 bases and J shed 0 bases, with 11 bases lying between them. CDR3 length equals 15 residues. The CDR3 is CASSFLSGDQETQYF. In DNA, the CDR3 is TGTGCCAGCAGTTTCCTCTCGGGGGACCAAGAGACCCAGTACTTC.

At least ten counts were recorded for this clonotype. The rearrangement uses TRBV2 and TRBJ2-1, with D perhaps TRBD2 (5 bases). The germline CDR1 and CDR2 sequences are SNHLY and FYNNEI. The CDR3 runs to 13 residues. Trimming stripped 4 bases from V and 4 bases from J, with 8 bases between. The CDR3 loop is CASSGGPYNEQFF. Written as DNA, the CDR3 is TGTGCCAGCAGTGGCGGGCCGTACAATGAGCAGTTCTTC.

This clonotype was seen a handful of times. The V and J genes are TRBV19 and TRBJ2-7; 8 nucleotides align to TRBD2. The CDR3 is 14 amino acids. CDR1 LNHDA and CDR2 SQIVND come from the germline V gene (reference sequence). With V trimmed by 1 base and J by 2 bases, 1 base remained unmatched. CDR3: CASSIGREAYEQYF. DNA of the CDR3: TGTGCCAGTAGTATAGGGCGGGAGGCCTACGAGCAGTACTTC.

The chain employs TRBV7-9 and TRBJ2-3; 10 bases map to TRBD2. The V gene end was trimmed by 6 bases and the J gene end by 1 base; junction bases not matched to a gene: 4. The CDR3 sequence is 15 residues long. Germline V lookup: CDR1 SEHNR, CDR2 FQNEAQ (reference sequence). Written as DNA, the CDR3 is TGTGCCAGCAGACGTGGGACTAGCGGCACAGATACGCAGTATTTT. It yields the protein CASRRGTSGTDTQYF.

At least ten counts were recorded for this clonotype. The gene calls are TRBV7-8 and TRBJ2-2, with 9 bases that match TRBD2. Trimming took 9 bases from V and 1 from J; bases not matched to a gene: 3. This CDR3 contains 14 residues. Germline V gene data show CDR1 as SGHVS and CDR2 as FQNEAQ. The DNA for the CDR3 is TGTGCCAGTCGGACTAGCGAGAACACCGGGGAGCTGTTTTTT. This gives the protein CASRTSENTGELFF.

The chain couples TRBV2 to TRBJ2-7; possible D gene TRBD2, 7 bases. Germline lookup yields CDR1 SNHLY and CDR2 FYNNEI. The CDR3 covers 14 residues. V lost 6 bases, J lost 7 bases, and 19 bases lay in between. CDR3 in amino acids: CASSLAGRGMEQYF. CDR3 nucleotides: TGTGCCAGCAGCTTGGCAGGGAGGGGGATGGAGCAGTACTTC.

This clonotype turned up a few times. V and J are TRBV18 and TRBJ2-2; 14 positions match TRBD2. The germline V gene encodes CDR1 KGHSH and CDR2 LQKENI. The junction had 7 bases not matched to a gene; V was cut back by 3 bases and J by 4 bases. There are 18 residues in the CDR3. In nucleotides, the CDR3 is TGTGCCAGCTCACCCTTGACTAGCGGGAGGGCCGCCACCGGGGAGCTGTTTTTT. Its protein product is CASSPLTSGRAATGELFF.

Ten or more counts support this clonotype. The gene calls are TRBV12-3 or TRBV12-4 and TRBJ2-1, with TRBD1 identical over 9 bases. The CDR3 covers 16 residues. After removal of 5 bases from V and 7 bases from J, the junction contained 12 bases not matched to a gene. The CDR3 bases are TGTGCCAGCAGTGCGGCACCGGGACAGGGCTCGAATGAGCAGTTCTTC. Residues: CASSAAPGQGSNEQFF.

The rearrangement uses TRBV6-1 and TRBJ2-3; D gene uncertain. The germline V and J ends were trimmed by 6 bases and 1 base, with 14 bases remaining between them. The CDR3 is 15 residues long. Germline values: CDR1 MNHNS, CDR2 SASEGT. CDR3 sequence reads: CASRRTDGRTDTQYF. The CDR3 coding sequence is TGTGCCAGCAGACGGACGGACGGTCGCACAGATACGCAGTATTTT.

This clonotype was recorded a few times. The gene calls are TRBV27 and TRBJ1-5, with TRBD1 matching 8 bases. CDR1 and CDR2 (germline): MNHEY, SMNVEV (reference sequence). Trimming took 8 bases from V and 9 from J; bases not matched to a gene: 12. CDR3 size: 14 residues. CDR3 sequence (DNA): TGTGCCAGCCGGCGTATGGACAGGGTGGTGCCCCAGCATTTT. Amino acids: CASRRMDRVVPQHF.

The rearrangement uses TRBV27 and TRBJ1-2, with 10 bases fitting TRBD1. J gave up 5 bases and V 4 bases, and 7 bases lay outside the gene matches. Germline V gene lookup returns CDR1 MNHEY and CDR2 SMNVEV (reference sequence). The CDR3 consists of 15 residues. In nucleotides, the CDR3 is TGTGCCAGCAGTTCCACCGGGACAGGGGTTTATGGCTACACCTTC. Its protein product is CASSSTGTGVYGYTF.

This clonotype was counted many times. The CDR3 region has the DNA TGCAGTGCTAGATCCCGGACAGGACGGAACACTGAAGCTTTCTTT. Amino acid sequence: CSARSRTGRNTEAFF. The J gene is TRBJ1-1, the V gene TRBV20-1; 7 bases match TRBD1. Per the germline V gene, CDR1 is DFQATT and CDR2 is SNEGSKA (reference sequence). The CDR3 is 15 amino acids. V was clipped by 2 bases and J by 1 base; unmatched bases: 7.

The sample holds many counts of this clonotype. The chain has TRBV3-1 and TRBJ2-6; no definite D call. This CDR3 spans 14 amino acids. The V gene lost 2 bases and the J gene lost 0 bases, with 2 bases spanning the gap. The V gene's germline CDR1 is LGHDT and CDR2 YNNKEL (reference sequence). DNA of the CDR3: TGTGCCAGCAGCCAAACCTCTGGGGCCAACGTCCTGACTTTC. It specifies CASSQTSGANVLTF.

This clonotype was detected ten times or more. V is TRBV19 and J is TRBJ2-3; 9 bases align to TRBD2. The V segment lost 9 bases and the J segment 4 bases; nucleotides outside the gene matches: 8. CDR1 and CDR2 from the germline V gene are LNHDA and SQIVND (reference sequence). The CDR3 extends over 14 amino acids. CDR3 residues: CASSSGRFPDTQYF. The DNA for the CDR3 is TGTGCCAGCTCGAGCGGGAGGTTCCCAGATACGCAGTATTTT. The full variable domain, in which reference TRBV19 and TRBJ2-3 provide the parts outside the CDR3, is DGGITQSPKYLFRKEGQNVTLSCEQNLNHDAMYWYRQDPGQGLRLIYYSQIVNDFQKGDIAEGYSVSREKKESFPLTVTSAQKNPTAFYLCASSSGRFPDTQYFGPGTRLTVL.

This clonotype was seen ten or more times. The rearrangement uses TRBV6-5 and TRBJ2-7; 7 bases match TRBD2. Losses at the gene ends were 4 bases for V and 5 bases for J; bases not matched to a gene: 5. Germline CDR1 is MNHEY and CDR2 is SVGAGI. CDR3 length: 13 residues. DNA of the CDR3: TGTGCCAGCAGTTTCTCTAGCGGCAACGAGCAGTACTTC. It specifies CASSFSSGNEQYF.

The chain employs TRBV28 and TRBJ2-7, with D unclear. This CDR3 is built from 12 residues. Germline V gene data show CDR1 as MDHEN and CDR2 as SYDVKM. The germline V and J ends were trimmed by 7 bases and 4 bases, with 11 bases remaining between them. Here the CDR3 reads CASKVVGYEQYF. The CDR3, as DNA: TGTGCCAGCAAGGTTGTGGGTTACGAGCAGTACTTC.

J is TRBJ2-2 and V is TRBV20-1, with TRBD2 matching over 9 bases. The CDR3 consists of 16 residues. Looked up from germline, CDR1 is DFQATT and CDR2 is SNEGSKA (reference sequence). Germline trimming cut 5 bases from V and 2 bases from J; bases unmatched to any gene: 9. The CDR3: CSAQPGLARNTGELFF. CDR3 nucleotides: TGCAGTGCTCAGCCCGGACTAGCGAGAAACACCGGGGAGCTGTTTTTT.

This clonotype was counted at least ten times. The genes are TRBV12-3 or TRBV12-4 and TRBJ1-4, with D possibly TRBD1 on 5 matching bases. V lost 6 bases and J lost 8, with 16 bases in between. The CDR3 is 14 residues long. The CDR3 bases are TGTGCCAGCAGGGAACAGGACTCGAGGGAAAAACTGTTTTTT. Its translation: CASREQDSREKLFF.

The chain recombines TRBV7-8 with TRBJ1-5, with a possible D match to TRBD1 (5 bases). Trimming removed 4 bases at V and 2 bases at J, with 9 bases between. This CDR3 is built from 14 residues. Germline loops: CDR1 SGHVS, CDR2 FQNEAQ. The CDR3, as DNA: TGTGCCAGCAGCTCCAGGGAGGGCAATCAGCCCCAGCATTTT. As protein: CASSSREGNQPQHF. The full variable domain, completed using reference TRBV7-8 and TRBJ1-5, is GAGVSQSPRYKVAKRGQDVALRCDPISGHVSLFWYQQALGQGPEFLTYFQNEAQLDKSGLPSDRFFAERPEGSVSTLKIQRTQQEDSAVYLCASSSREGNQPQHFGDGTRLSIL.

This chain links TRBV13 with TRBJ2-7, with 7 bases fitting TRBD2. The CDR3 extends over 14 amino acids. Trimming cost V 3 bases and J 2 bases; bases outside gene matches: 4. The germline V gene has CDR1 PRHDT and CDR2 FYEKMQ (reference sequence). The CDR3 sequence: CASSFTSVAYEQYF. DNA of the CDR3: TGTGCCAGCAGCTTCACTAGCGTAGCCTACGAGCAGTACTTC.

This clonotype appeared a few times. The chain couples TRBV4-1 to TRBJ1-5; D is ambiguous. The CDR3 consists of 15 residues. CDR1 is MGHRA and CDR2 is YSYEKL in the germline V gene. Trimming took off 0 bases at V and 2 bases at J, with 8 bases between the two ends. Written as DNA, the CDR3 is TGCGCCAGCAGCCAAGAAGCAGTTGGCAATCAGCCCCAGCATTTT. Protein: CASSQEAVGNQPQHF.

The gene calls are TRBV7-8 and TRBJ1-2, with TRBD1 matching 8 bases. Trimming took 0 bases from V and 4 from J; bases not matched to a gene: 4. Germline CDR1 reads SGHVS; CDR2 reads FQNEAQ. This CDR3 region has 15 residues. The DNA for the CDR3 is TGTGCCAGCAGCTTAGCGGAGGACAGGGTCTATGGCTACACCTTC. The encoded protein is CASSLAEDRVYGYTF.

At least ten counts were recorded for this clonotype. The V and J genes are TRBV28 and TRBJ2-5; D is unresolved. V lost 4 bases, J lost 3 bases, and 15 bases lay in between. The CDR3 extends over 15 amino acids. The germline V gene encodes CDR1 MDHEN and CDR2 SYDVKM. CDR3 amino acids: CASSSPVHRKETQYF. For the CDR3, the DNA is TGTGCCAGCAGTTCCCCTGTCCACCGTAAAGAGACCCAGTACTTC.

Ten or more counts support this clonotype. The chain combines TRBV11-2 with TRBJ1-1; D is uncertain. Germline lookup yields CDR1 SGHAT and CDR2 FQNNGV. The CDR3 is made up of 15 amino acids. Trimming shortened V by 7 bases and J by 2 bases, and 17 bases separated the two germline ends. CDR3: CASTFNRLFNTEAFF. As DNA, the CDR3 is TGTGCCAGCACCTTTAACCGGTTGTTTAACACTGAAGCTTTCTTT.

This clonotype was recorded at least ten times. CDR3 DNA: TGTGCCAGCAGCTTAACCGGGACAGGGGGCTACGAGCAGTACTTC. It translates to CASSLTGTGGYEQYF. The chain is built from TRBV11-2 and TRBJ2-7; 11 bases match TRBD1. The V segment lost 2 bases and the J segment 3 bases; nucleotides outside the gene matches: 3. The CDR3 has 15 amino acids. Germline V gene sequence: CDR1 SGHAT, CDR2 FQNNGV.

This clonotype showed up many times. The V and J genes are TRBV20-1 and TRBJ2-2; no clear D. Trimming stripped 6 bases from V and 3 bases from J, with 8 bases between. Germline lookup yields CDR1 DFQATT and CDR2 SNEGSKA (reference sequence). This CDR3 is built from 12 residues. The CDR3 reads CSAPWDTGELFF. CDR3 coding DNA: TGCAGTGCCCCGTGGGACACCGGGGAGCTGTTTTTT.

This clonotype was observed many times. The chain uses TRBV11-2 and TRBJ2-5, with 10 bases lining up with TRBD2. Per the germline V gene, CDR1 is SGHAT and CDR2 is FQNNGV. V lost 1 base and J lost 1; bases outside the gene matches: 3. The CDR3 is 16 residues long. The CDR3 reads CASSLGSSGGQETQYF. In DNA, the CDR3 is TGTGCCAGCAGCTTAGGATCTAGCGGGGGCCAAGAGACCCAGTACTTC. The entire variable domain, with the rest obtained from reference TRBV11-2 and TRBJ2-5, is as follows: EAGVAQSPRYKIIEKRQSVAFWCNPISGHATLYWYQQILGQGPKLLIQFQNNGVVDDSQLPKDRFSAERLKGVDSTLKIQPAKLEDSAVYLCASSLGSSGGQETQYFGPGTRLLVL.

This clonotype has more than one count but fewer than ten. The CDR3 spells CASSIGGRSYEQYF. The DNA for the CDR3 is TGCGCCAGCTCAATTGGGGGCCGCTCCTACGAGCAGTACTTC. This sequence joins TRBV5-1 and TRBJ2-7, with a tentative D call TRBD1 (6 bases). CDR1 is SGHRS and CDR2 is YFSETQ in the germline V gene. The V end was cut by 7 bases, the J end by 0 bases, with 14 bases between. The CDR3 is 14 residues long. Complete variable domain (other parts from reference TRBV5-1 and TRBJ2-7): KAGVTQTPRYLIKTRGQQVTLSCSPISGHRSVSWYQQTPGQGLQFLFEYFSETQRNKGNFPGRFSGRQFSNSRSEMNVSTLELGDSALYLCASSIGGRSYEQYFGPGTRLTVT.

This clonotype was recorded a few times. V usage is TRBV27 and J usage is TRBJ1-2, with 12 bases lining up with TRBD1. The V gene end was trimmed by 6 bases and the J gene end by 12 bases; junction bases not matched to a gene: 8. CDR3 length: 13 residues. From germline, CDR1 is MNHEY and CDR2 SMNVEV (reference sequence). CDR3: CASRKGTGGPDTF. CDR3 DNA: TGTGCCAGCAGGAAAGGGACAGGGGGCCCTGACACCTTC.